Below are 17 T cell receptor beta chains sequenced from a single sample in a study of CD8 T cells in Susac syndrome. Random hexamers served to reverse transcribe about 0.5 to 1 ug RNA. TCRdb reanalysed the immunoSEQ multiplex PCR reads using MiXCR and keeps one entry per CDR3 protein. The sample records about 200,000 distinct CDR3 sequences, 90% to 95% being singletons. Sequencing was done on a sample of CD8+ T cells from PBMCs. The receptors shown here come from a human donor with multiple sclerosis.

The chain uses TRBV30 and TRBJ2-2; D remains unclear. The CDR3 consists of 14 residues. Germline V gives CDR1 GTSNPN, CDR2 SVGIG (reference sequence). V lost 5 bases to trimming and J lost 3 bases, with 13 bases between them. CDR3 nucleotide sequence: TGTGCCTGGGGTTGGCGGAGACACACCGGGGAGCTGTTTTTT. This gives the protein CAWGWRRHTGELFF.

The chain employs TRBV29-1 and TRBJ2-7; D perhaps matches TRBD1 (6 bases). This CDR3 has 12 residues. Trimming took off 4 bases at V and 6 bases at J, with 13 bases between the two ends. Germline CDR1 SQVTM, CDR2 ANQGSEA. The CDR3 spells CSVGQGTSEQYF. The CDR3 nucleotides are TGCAGCGTTGGCCAGGGGACGTCCGAGCAGTACTTC.

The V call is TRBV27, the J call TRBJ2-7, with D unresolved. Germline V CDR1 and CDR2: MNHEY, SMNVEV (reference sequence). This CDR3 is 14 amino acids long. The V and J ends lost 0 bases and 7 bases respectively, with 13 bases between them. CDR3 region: CASSLSSSSREQYF. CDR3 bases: TGTGCCAGCAGTTTATCGTCGTCCTCTCGGGAGCAGTACTTC.

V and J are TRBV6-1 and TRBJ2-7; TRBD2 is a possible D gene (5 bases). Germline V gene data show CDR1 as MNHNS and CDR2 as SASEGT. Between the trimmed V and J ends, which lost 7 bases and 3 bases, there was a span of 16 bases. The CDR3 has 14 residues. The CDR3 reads CASTEGLSLYEQYF. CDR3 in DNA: TGTGCCAGCACCGAGGGCCTCTCCCTCTACGAGCAGTACTTC.

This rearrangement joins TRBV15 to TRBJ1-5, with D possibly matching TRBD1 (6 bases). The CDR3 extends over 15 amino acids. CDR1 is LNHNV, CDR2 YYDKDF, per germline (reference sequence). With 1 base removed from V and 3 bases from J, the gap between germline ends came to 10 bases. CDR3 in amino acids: CATSRVGQNNQPQHF. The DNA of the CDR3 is TGTGCCACCAGCAGAGTAGGACAGAACAATCAGCCCCAGCATTTT. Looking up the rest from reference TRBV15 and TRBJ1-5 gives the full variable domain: DAMVIQNPRYQVTQFGKPVTLSCSQTLNHNVMYWYQQKSSQAPKLLFHYYDKDFNNEADTPDNFQSRRPNTSFCFLDIRSPGLGDTAMYLCATSRVGQNNQPQHFGDGTRLSIL.

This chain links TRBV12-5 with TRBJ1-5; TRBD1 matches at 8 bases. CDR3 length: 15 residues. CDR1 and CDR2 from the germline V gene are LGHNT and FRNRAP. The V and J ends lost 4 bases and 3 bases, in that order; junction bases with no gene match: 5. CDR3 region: CASGSTGGFNQPQHF. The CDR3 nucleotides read TGTGCTAGTGGTTCAACAGGGGGGTTCAATCAGCCCCAGCATTTT.

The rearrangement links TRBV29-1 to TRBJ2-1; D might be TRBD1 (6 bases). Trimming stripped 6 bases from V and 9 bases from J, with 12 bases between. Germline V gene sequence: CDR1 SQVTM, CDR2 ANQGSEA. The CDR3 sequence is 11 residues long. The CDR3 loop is CSVPRGSEQFF. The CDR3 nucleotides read TGCAGCGTGCCCAGGGGAAGTGAGCAGTTCTTC.

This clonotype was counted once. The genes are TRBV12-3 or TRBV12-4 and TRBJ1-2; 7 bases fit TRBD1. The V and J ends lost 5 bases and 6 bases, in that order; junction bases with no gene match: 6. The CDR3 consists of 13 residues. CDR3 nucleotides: TGTGCCAGCAGTCTGACAGGGTTTCATGGCTACACCTTC. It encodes CASSLTGFHGYTF.

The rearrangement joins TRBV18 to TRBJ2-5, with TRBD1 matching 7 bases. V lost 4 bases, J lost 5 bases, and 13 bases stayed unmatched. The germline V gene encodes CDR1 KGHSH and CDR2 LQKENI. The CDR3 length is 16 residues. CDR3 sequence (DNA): TGTGCCAGCTCACATGGGACAGATTTACCTTACGAGACCCAGTACTTC. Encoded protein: CASSHGTDLPYETQYF.

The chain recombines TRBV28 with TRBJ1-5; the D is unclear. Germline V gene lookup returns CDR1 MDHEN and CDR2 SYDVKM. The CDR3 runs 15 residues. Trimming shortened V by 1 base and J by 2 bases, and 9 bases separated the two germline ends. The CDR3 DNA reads TGTGCCAGCAGTTTATCCGGGTTCGGCAATCAGCCCCAGCATTTT. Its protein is CASSLSGFGNQPQHF.

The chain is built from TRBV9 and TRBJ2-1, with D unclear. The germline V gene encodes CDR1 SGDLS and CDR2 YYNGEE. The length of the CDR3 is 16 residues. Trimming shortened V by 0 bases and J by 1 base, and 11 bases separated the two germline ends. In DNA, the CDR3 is TGTGCCAGCAGCGTAGGTTCCGGGCTTTCCTACAATGAGCAGTTCTTC. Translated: CASSVGSGLSYNEQFF.

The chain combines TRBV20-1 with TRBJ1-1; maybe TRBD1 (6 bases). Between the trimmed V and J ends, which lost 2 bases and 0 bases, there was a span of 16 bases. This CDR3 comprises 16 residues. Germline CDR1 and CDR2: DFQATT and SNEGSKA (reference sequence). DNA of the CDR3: TGCAGTGCTAGAAAGCCCCTCTGGGACATGAACACTGAAGCTTTCTTT. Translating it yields CSARKPLWDMNTEAFF.

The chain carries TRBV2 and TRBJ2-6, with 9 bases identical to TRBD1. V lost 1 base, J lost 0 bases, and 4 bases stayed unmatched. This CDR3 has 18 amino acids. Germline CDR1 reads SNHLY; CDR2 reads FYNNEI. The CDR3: CASSEVAGQGSGANVLTF. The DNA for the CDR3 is TGTGCCAGCAGTGAAGTGGCGGGACAGGGCTCTGGGGCCAACGTCCTGACTTTC.

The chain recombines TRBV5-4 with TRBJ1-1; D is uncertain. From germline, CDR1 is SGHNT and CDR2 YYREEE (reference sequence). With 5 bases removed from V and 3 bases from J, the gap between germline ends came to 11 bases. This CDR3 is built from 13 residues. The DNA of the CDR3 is TGTGCCAGCAGGTTGAAGGAATACACTGAAGCTTTCTTT. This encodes CASRLKEYTEAFF.

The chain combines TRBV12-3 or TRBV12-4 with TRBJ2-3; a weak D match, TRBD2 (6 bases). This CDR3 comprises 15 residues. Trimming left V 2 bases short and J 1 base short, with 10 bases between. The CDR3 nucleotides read TGTGCCAGCAGTTTACCGGGAGAGGGCACAGATACGCAGTATTTT. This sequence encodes CASSLPGEGTDTQYF.

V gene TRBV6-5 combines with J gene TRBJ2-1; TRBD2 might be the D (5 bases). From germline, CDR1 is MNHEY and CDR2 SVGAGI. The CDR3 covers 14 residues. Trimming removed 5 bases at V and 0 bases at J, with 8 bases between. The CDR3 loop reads CASSAGNSYNEQFF. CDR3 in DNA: TGTGCCAGCAGTGCCGGGAACTCCTACAATGAGCAGTTCTTC.

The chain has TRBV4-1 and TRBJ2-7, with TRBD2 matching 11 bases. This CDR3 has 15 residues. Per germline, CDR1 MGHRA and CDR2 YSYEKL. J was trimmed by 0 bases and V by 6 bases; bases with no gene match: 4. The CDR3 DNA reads TGCGCCAGCAGTCAGACTAGCGGGGCCTCCTACGAGCAGTACTTC. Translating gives CASSQTSGASYEQYF.